Listed here are 22 T cell receptor beta chains from one sample, sequenced in a study of cytomegalovirus exposure and HLA in healthy donors. Primers included in the PCR were 60 Vbeta and 13 Jbeta primers. TCRdb keeps only in-frame clones here, not all; method: immunoSEQ multiplex PCR. Of roughly 180,000 clones in the sample, around four fifths were seen once. The sample was PBMCs. The receptors shown here come from a girl aged 10 to 17 in good health and CMV-seropositive.

The gene calls are TRBV13 and TRBJ1-2; D is uncertain. Looked up from germline, CDR1 is PRHDT and CDR2 is FYEKMQ (reference sequence). This CDR3 is built from 14 residues. Trimming left V 0 bases short and J 2 bases short, with 7 bases between. The CDR3 sequence: CASSLGGRNYGYTF. In DNA form, the CDR3 reads TGTGCCAGCAGCTTAGGAGGGAGGAACTATGGCTACACCTTC.

This clone was seen only a few times. V gene TRBV12-5 combines with J gene TRBJ1-1; no definite D call. The CDR3 has 12 amino acids. CDR1 and CDR2 (germline): LGHNT, FRNRAP. Trimming pared 8 bases from V and 4 bases from J, leaving 11 bases between. The CDR3 DNA reads as TGTGCTAGTAGGCGAGAGGGCACTGAAGCTTTCTTT. Translated, it gives CASRREGTEAFF.

The CDR3 loop is CASSRTGGMSEQYF. The CDR3 coding sequence is TGCGCCAGCAGCCGGACAGGGGGCATGAGCGAGCAGTACTTC. The chain joins TRBV5-1 to TRBJ2-5; 11 positions agree with TRBD1. The J call is doubtful: the DNA matches TRBJ2-7 better. Germline V lookup: CDR1 SGHRS, CDR2 YFSETQ. CDR3 length equals 14 residues.

The V and J genes are TRBV7-9 and TRBJ2-7; 10 bases align to TRBD2. Unmatched junction bases numbered 6, after V lost 5 bases and J lost 5 bases. Germline CDR1 SEHNR, CDR2 FQNEAQ (reference sequence). The CDR3 extends over 14 amino acids. Here the CDR3 reads CASSPSGGGDEQYF. The DNA for the CDR3 is TGTGCCAGCAGCCCCAGCGGGGGGGGCGACGAGCAGTACTTC.

This clone was counted a few times. This chain joins TRBV9 and TRBJ2-1; 7 bases fit TRBD1. Germline loops: CDR1 SGDLS, CDR2 YYNGEE. The CDR3 is 16 residues long. J lost 5 bases, V lost 3 bases, and 11 bases had no gene match. The CDR3 sequence: CASSGGQNRGHNEQFF. The CDR3 DNA is TGTGCCAGCAGCGGGGGCCAAAACAGGGGACACAATGAGCAGTTCTTC.

The rearrangement uses TRBV18 and TRBJ2-3; D perhaps matches TRBD1 (5 bases). Germline V gene lookup returns CDR1 KGHSH and CDR2 LQKENI. The V end was cut by 2 bases, the J end by 6 bases, with 15 bases between. The CDR3 runs to 15 residues. The DNA of the CDR3 is TGTGCCAGCTCACCAGAAAGGGGAATAGGGGATACGCAGTATTTT. This gives the protein CASSPERGIGDTQYF.

V gene TRBV2 combines with J gene TRBJ2-1, with D perhaps matching TRBD2 (6 bases). The V end lost 2 bases, the J end lost 6 bases, and 8 bases lay between the germline ends. Germline V gene lookup returns CDR1 SNHLY and CDR2 FYNNEI. The CDR3 runs 13 residues. This CDR3 is CASSERTTNEQFF. The CDR3 nucleotides are TGTGCCAGCAGTGAAAGGACTACCAATGAGCAGTTCTTC.

V usage is TRBV30 and J usage is TRBJ1-6, with no clear D. The germline gives CDR1 GTSNPN, CDR2 SVGIG (reference sequence). V gave up 3 bases and J gave up 7 bases, with 19 bases separating them. The CDR3 runs 16 residues. CDR3 bases: TGTGCCTGGAGATTAAGTAGACAAAACCCCAATTCACCCCTCCACTTT. Translation gives CAWRLSRQNPNSPLHF.

The chain is built from TRBV11-2 and TRBJ1-2; 8 positions agree with TRBD1. Germline CDR1 SGHAT, CDR2 FQNNGV. CDR3 length equals 16 residues. Trimming at V came to 5 bases and at J to 0 bases, leaving 8 bases not matched to a gene. The CDR3 DNA is TGTGCCAGCAGCGTCACAGGGGGGGGTACTAACTATGGCTACACCTTC. Amino acids: CASSVTGGGTNYGYTF.

A few counts support this clone. The chain links TRBV18 to TRBJ2-3; D is perhaps TRBD1 (6 bases). The ends were cut back, 3 bases at V and 2 bases at J, with 9 bases in the middle. CDR3 length: 14 residues. Germline CDR1 and CDR2: KGHSH and LQKENI. The CDR3 loop reads CASSPRQVTDTQYF. The CDR3 DNA follows: TGTGCCAGCTCACCGAGACAGGTCACAGATACGCAGTATTTT.

The V gene is TRBV6-1, the J gene TRBJ2-7; TRBD2 matches 8 bases. V lost 4 bases to trimming and J lost 4 bases; unmatched junction nucleotides: 9. This CDR3 has 15 amino acids. The germline gives CDR1 MNHNS, CDR2 SASEGT. CDR3 bases: TGTGCCAGCAGTGGCCTGTCGGGAGGGCGGTACGAGCAGTACTTC. Its protein product is CASSGLSGGRYEQYF.

V is TRBV30 and J is TRBJ2-5; unclear D gene. CDR1 is GTSNPN, CDR2 SVGIG, per germline (reference sequence). This CDR3 is 10 amino acids long. V dropped 1 base and J dropped 6 bases, with 3 bases sitting between them. As DNA, the CDR3 is TGTGCCTGGAGTGGTAAGACCCAGTACTTC. This encodes CAWSGKTQYF.

The chain carries TRBV7-9 and TRBJ1-6; 12 nucleotides match TRBD1. The V and J ends lost 5 bases and 8 bases, in that order; junction bases with no gene match: 13. The CDR3 loop spans 18 amino acids. Per the germline V gene, CDR1 is SEHNR and CDR2 is FQNEAQ (reference sequence). The CDR3 region has the DNA TGTGCCAGCAGCATACCGGGACAGGGGGCACAAATTTATTCACCCCTCCACTTT. Its protein product is CASSIPGQGAQIYSPLHF.

The chain couples TRBV25-1 to TRBJ1-2, with D possibly matching TRBD1 (5 bases). Germline V gives CDR1 MGHDK, CDR2 SYGVNS. The CDR3 runs 16 residues. V dropped 1 base and J dropped 1 base, with 13 bases sitting between them. The CDR3 spells CASSESVTDVNYGYTF. The CDR3 nucleotides read TGTGCCAGCAGTGAATCTGTGACAGACGTTAACTATGGCTACACCTTC.

The rearrangement links TRBV2 to TRBJ1-1; D is perhaps TRBD1 (5 bases). Germline-derived CDR1 and CDR2 are SNHLY and FYNNEI. This CDR3 comprises 14 residues. The V end was cut by 2 bases, the J end by 5 bases, with 12 bases between. This CDR3 reads CASSEYRGGTEAFF. CDR3 sequence (DNA): TGTGCCAGCAGTGAATATAGGGGTGGTACTGAAGCTTTCTTT.

The chain joins TRBV4-1 to TRBJ2-5, with 8 bases matching TRBD2. The J call may be faulty, since TRBJ2-7 better matches the DNA end. CDR1 and CDR2 (germline): MGHRA, YSYEKL. The CDR3 length is 15 residues. In nucleotides, the CDR3 is TGCGCCAGCAGCCACCTAGGGGCGGGGGGTATCGAGCAGTACTTC. Its translation is CASSHLGAGGIEQYF.

The genes are TRBV6-5 and TRBJ2-7; D is ambiguous. Trimming pared 2 bases from V and 3 bases from J, leaving 2 bases between. The CDR3 spans 11 residues. Germline lookup yields CDR1 MNHEY and CDR2 SVGAGI. The DNA for the CDR3 is TGTGCCAGCAGTTACCGCTACGAGCAGTACTTC. It yields the protein CASSYRYEQYF.

CDR3 protein: CASSLSDSFTDTQYF. CDR3 bases: TGTGCCAGCAGTTTATCCGACAGTTTCACAGATACGCAGTATTTT. The J gene is TRBJ2-3, the V gene TRBV27; a weak D match, TRBD1 (5 bases). CDR1 and CDR2 (germline): MNHEY, SMNVEV (reference sequence). V dropped 0 bases and J dropped 2 bases, with 9 bases sitting between them. The CDR3 is 15 amino acids.

The chain joins TRBV25-1 to TRBJ1-5, with D tentatively TRBD1 (5 bases). From germline, CDR1 is MGHDK and CDR2 SYGVNS. The CDR3 totals 14 residues. V gave up 4 bases and J gave up 3 bases, with 10 bases separating them. As DNA, the CDR3 is TGTGCCAGCAGTGGCCAACAGGACAATCAGCCCCAGCATTTT. Its translation is CASSGQQDNQPQHF.

The chain recombines TRBV18 with TRBJ1-2; no reliable D call. Germline lookup yields CDR1 KGHSH and CDR2 LQKENI. Trimming shortened V by 3 bases and J by 0 bases, and 14 bases separated the two germline ends. The CDR3 consists of 16 residues. In DNA, the CDR3 is TGTGCCAGCTCACCTACCACAACCCAAGCTAACTATGGCTACACCTTC. Amino acids: CASSPTTTQANYGYTF.

The chain employs TRBV5-4 and TRBJ1-1, with TRBD1 as a possible D gene (6 bases). V was trimmed by 0 bases and J by 11 bases, leaving 17 bases between them. The CDR3 sequence is 14 residues long. The germline V gene has CDR1 SGHNT and CDR2 YYREEE (reference sequence). CDR3 bases: TGTGCCAGCAGCTTGGAATACGCGGGGGCCCGGGCTTTCTTT. Its translation: CASSLEYAGARAFF.

This sequence joins TRBV7-3 and TRBJ2-1; D perhaps matches TRBD2 (5 bases). CDR1 and CDR2 (germline): SGHTA, FQGTGA. The CDR3 extends over 15 amino acids. V lost 5 bases and J 4 bases, leaving 15 bases between the germline ends. For the CDR3, the DNA is TGTGCCAGCAGCCGAAGGCGGACTTCATACAATGAGCAGTTCTTC. It is translated as CASSRRRTSYNEQFF.